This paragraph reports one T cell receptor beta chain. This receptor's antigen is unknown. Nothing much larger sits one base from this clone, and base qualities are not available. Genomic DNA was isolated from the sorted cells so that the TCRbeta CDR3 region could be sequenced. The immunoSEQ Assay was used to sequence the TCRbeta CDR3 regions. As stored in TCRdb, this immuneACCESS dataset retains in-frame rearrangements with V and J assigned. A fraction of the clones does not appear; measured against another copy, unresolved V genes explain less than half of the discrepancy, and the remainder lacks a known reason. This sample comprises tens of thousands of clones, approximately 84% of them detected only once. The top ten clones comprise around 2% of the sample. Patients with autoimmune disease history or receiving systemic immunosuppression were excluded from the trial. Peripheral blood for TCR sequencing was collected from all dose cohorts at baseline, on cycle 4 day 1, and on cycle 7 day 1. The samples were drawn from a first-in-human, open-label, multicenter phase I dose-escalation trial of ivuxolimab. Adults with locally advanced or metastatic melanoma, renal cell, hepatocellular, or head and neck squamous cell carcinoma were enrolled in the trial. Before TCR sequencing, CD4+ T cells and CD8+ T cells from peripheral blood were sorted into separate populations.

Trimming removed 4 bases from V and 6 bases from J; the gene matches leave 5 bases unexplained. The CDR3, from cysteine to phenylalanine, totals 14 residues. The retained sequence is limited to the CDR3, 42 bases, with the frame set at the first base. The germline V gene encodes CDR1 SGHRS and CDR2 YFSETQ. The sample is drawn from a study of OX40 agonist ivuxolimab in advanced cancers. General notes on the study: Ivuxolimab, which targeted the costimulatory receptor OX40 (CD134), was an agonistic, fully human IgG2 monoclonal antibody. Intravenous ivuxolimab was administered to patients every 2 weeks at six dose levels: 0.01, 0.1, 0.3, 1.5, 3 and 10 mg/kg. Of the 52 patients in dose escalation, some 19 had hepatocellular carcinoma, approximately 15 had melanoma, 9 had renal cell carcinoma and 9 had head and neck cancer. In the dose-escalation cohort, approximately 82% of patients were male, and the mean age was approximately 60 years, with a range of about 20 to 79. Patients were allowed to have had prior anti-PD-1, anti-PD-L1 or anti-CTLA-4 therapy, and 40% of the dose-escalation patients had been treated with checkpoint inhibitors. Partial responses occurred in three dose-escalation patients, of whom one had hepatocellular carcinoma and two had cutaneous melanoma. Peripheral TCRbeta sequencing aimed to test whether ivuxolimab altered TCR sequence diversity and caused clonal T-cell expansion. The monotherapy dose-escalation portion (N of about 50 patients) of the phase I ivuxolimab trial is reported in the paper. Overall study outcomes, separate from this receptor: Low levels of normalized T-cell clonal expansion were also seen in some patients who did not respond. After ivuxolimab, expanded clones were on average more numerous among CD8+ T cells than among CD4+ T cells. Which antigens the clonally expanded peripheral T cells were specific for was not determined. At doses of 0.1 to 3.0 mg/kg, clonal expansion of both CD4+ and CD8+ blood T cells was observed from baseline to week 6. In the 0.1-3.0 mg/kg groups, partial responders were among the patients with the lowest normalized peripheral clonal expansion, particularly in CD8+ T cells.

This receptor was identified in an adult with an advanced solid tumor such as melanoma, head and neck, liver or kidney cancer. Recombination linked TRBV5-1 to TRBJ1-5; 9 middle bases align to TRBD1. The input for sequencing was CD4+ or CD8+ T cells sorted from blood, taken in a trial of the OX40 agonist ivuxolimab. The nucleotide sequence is TGCGCCAGCAGCCCCGGACAGGGGATTCAGCCCCAGCATTTT. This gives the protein CASSPGQGIQPQHF.